The 28 T cell receptor beta chains below were found in one sample sequenced in a study of tumor and adjacent non-tumor tissue in lung cancer. Three rounds of nested PCR, following a modified ARM-PCR protocol, produced the TCRbeta library. Via MiXCR, TCRdb re-called the multiplex PCR reads, giving one row per CDR3 protein. Among 120,000 to 150,000 distinct CDR3 sequences listed, approximately 70% were seen once. This sample's RNA came from whole unsorted tissue. The sequenced sample was lung tumor tissue. The receptors originated from a man in his fifties or sixties with small cell lung cancer.

With respect to this clonotype: A single base separates this from a much larger clone, so it may be a read error. The V gene is TRBV6-5, the J gene TRBJ2-7, with D possibly being TRBD2 (7 bases). The germline gives CDR1 MNHEY, CDR2 SVGAGI. This CDR3 spans 15 amino acids. V lost 6 bases, J lost 5 bases, and 20 bases lay in between. CDR3 region: CASRPRGGGSDEQYF. The CDR3 region has the DNA TGTGCCAGCAGGCCCCGGGGAGGGGGAAGCGACGAGCAGTACTTC.

This clonotype has just one count. A much larger clone is a single base away; this may be a read error. This chain joins TRBV30 and TRBJ2-7; TRBD2 aligns across 10 bases. Germline V gene sequence: CDR1 GTSNPN, CDR2 SVGIG (reference sequence). The CDR3 sequence is 15 residues long. V trimming: 7 bases; J trimming: 5 bases; junction bases outside the gene matches: 14. CDR3 sequence (DNA): TGTGCCTCCTTCCGGCCTAGCGGGAGTAGCCACGAGCAGTACTTC. Protein sequence: CASFRPSGSSHEQYF.

This clonotype was seen many times. V gene TRBV11-2 combines with J gene TRBJ2-1; the D gene is possibly TRBD1 (6 bases). Germline CDR1 and CDR2: SGHAT and FQNNGV. Deletions cut 6 bases from V and 4 bases from J, with 19 bases between. The CDR3 contains 16 residues. The CDR3 DNA reads TGTGCCAGCAGTTCTTGGGCTCAAGGGGGATACAATGAGCAGTTCTTC. Protein: CASSSWAQGGYNEQFF.

About this clonotype itself: A much larger clone lies a single base off, so this may be a read error. The final CDR3 position lacks the conserved phenylalanine or tryptophan, pointing to a likely read error. The chain carries TRBV24-1 and TRBJ2-1, with TRBD2 matching 14 bases. The CDR3 spans 19 residues. Per germline, CDR1 KGHDR and CDR2 SFDVKD. Unmatched junction bases numbered 14, after V lost 7 bases and J lost 4 bases. The CDR3 loop reads CATSSSPGLAGVWYNEQFL. CDR3 DNA sequence: TGTGCCACCAGCAGCTCCCCGGGACTAGCGGGAGTTTGGTACAATGAGCAGTTCCTC.

V gene TRBV20-1 combines with J gene TRBJ1-1; D ambiguous. Germline assignment: CDR1 DFQATT and CDR2 SNEGSKA (reference sequence). V was clipped by 5 bases and J by 4 bases, with 14 bases between them. This CDR3 is 13 amino acids long. The DNA for the CDR3 is TGCAGTGCTCAAAGGGATAGGATCACTGAAGCTTTCTTT. This codes for CSAQRDRITEAFF.

This clonotype was counted ten times or more. This sequence joins TRBV29-1 and TRBJ2-1; perhaps TRBD2 as D (5 bases). The CDR3 covers 11 residues. The V end lost 6 bases, the J end lost 8 bases, and 11 bases lay between the germline ends. CDR1 SQVTM and CDR2 ANQGSEA come from the germline V gene. Written as DNA, the CDR3 is TGCAGCGTCGGACTGGGCGATGAGCAGTTCTTC. Amino acids: CSVGLGDEQFF.

This clonotype was seen only once. A read error may produce the germline difference seen at one junction end. V and J are TRBV4-1 and TRBJ1-1; perhaps TRBD1 as D (6 bases). Germline V CDR1 and CDR2: MGHRA, YSYEKL. CDR3 length: 14 residues. For the CDR3, the DNA is TGCGCCAGCAGTCAACAGCAGGGGAGTACTGAAGCTTCCTTT. It codes for CASSQQQGSTEASF.

As regards this clonotype: One end of the junction does not line up with germline, which may come from a read error. The chain employs TRBV29-1 and TRBJ2-7; D gene ambiguous. The CDR3 sequence is 10 residues long. In germline, CDR1 is SQVTM, CDR2 ANQGSEA. The CDR3 sequence: CSGANYEQCF. The CDR3 nucleotides are TGCAGCGGGGCGAATTACGAGCAGTGCTTC.

About this clonotype: One end of the junction varies from germline; a read error may be responsible. The rearrangement joins TRBV29-1 to TRBJ1-1; no clear D. CDR3 size: 13 residues. Germline lookup yields CDR1 SQVTM and CDR2 ANQGSEA. The CDR3 DNA reads as TGCGGCGTCGCCCCCCAACATGGGACTGAAGCTTTCTTT. Residues: CGVAPQHGTEAFF.

CDR3 in DNA: TGCACTGCAAAGGACAGGGGGCGCGGGTTTAACTATGGCTACACCTTC. Translation: CTAKDRGRGFNYGYTF. The rearrangement links TRBV20-1 to TRBJ1-2, with TRBD1 identical over 11 bases. The CDR3 has 16 residues. Germline V gives CDR1 DFQATT, CDR2 SNEGSKA (reference sequence).

The J gene is TRBJ2-1, the V gene TRBV4-2; maybe TRBD2 (6 bases). Germline V gene data show CDR1 as LGHNA and CDR2 as YNFKEQ. This CDR3 is built from 16 residues. Trimming pared 4 bases from V and 5 bases from J, leaving 18 bases between. The CDR3 sequence: CASSPLGQEGHNEQFF. The CDR3 DNA sequence: TGTGCCAGCAGCCCTCTTGGGCAGGAGGGCCACAATGAGCAGTTCTTC.

Points on this clonotype: Possible read error: a much larger clone is one base away. V gene TRBV11-3 combines with J gene TRBJ2-5; 7 nucleotides line up with TRBD2. This CDR3 spans 13 amino acids. After removal of 8 bases from V and 2 bases from J, the junction contained 5 bases not matched to a gene. Germline V gene lookup returns CDR1 SGHNT and CDR2 YENEEA. CDR3 nucleotides: TGTGCCAGCGGGGAGGGGCTGCAAGAGACCCAGTACTTC. Translated: CASGEGLQETQYF. Filled out from reference TRBV11-3 and TRBJ2-5, the complete variable domain reads EAGVVQSPRYKIIEKKQPVAFWCNPISGHNTLYWYLQNLGQGPELLIRYENEEAVDDSQLPKDRFSAERLKGVDSTLKIQPAELGDSAVYLCASGEGLQETQYFGPGTRLLVL.

Note on this clonotype: Its ends do not fully match the called genes, so a read error is possible. The rearrangement links TRBV4-2 to TRBJ1-1; no reliable D call. CDR3 length equals 15 residues. CDR1 is LGHNA and CDR2 is YNFKEQ in the germline V gene. Written as DNA, the CDR3 is TGTGTCAGCAGCCAAGATGGAGGCCCGAACACTGAAGCTTTCTTT. Encoded protein: CVSSQDGGPNTEAFF.

With respect to this clonotype: It may be a read error: a sequence one base away is much more abundant. The rearrangement links TRBV6-5 to TRBJ1-5; D ambiguous. The V and J ends lost 5 bases and 3 bases respectively, with 17 bases between them. This CDR3 has 16 amino acids. Germline CDR1 reads MNHEY; CDR2 reads SVGAGI. CDR3 sequence: CASSGAARRNNQPQHF. The CDR3 DNA reads TGTGCCAGCAGTGGTGCGGCGCGACGTAACAATCAGCCCCAGCATTTT.

Points on this clonotype: A much larger clone lies a single base off, so this may be a read error. This chain connects TRBV4-2 to TRBJ1-1; no clear D. Germline V gives CDR1 LGHNA, CDR2 YNFKEQ. The CDR3 has 13 amino acids. The CDR3 coding sequence is TGTGCCAGCAGCCCACGGGATAGGGCTGAAGCTTGCTTT. The encoded protein is CASSPRDRAEACF.

Remarks on this clonotype: A much larger clone is a single base away; this may be a read error. In DNA form, the CDR3 reads TGTACCATCAGTCCCGGGACACTTGAGCAGTTCTTC. Its translation is CTISPGTLEQFF. The rearrangement uses TRBV10-3 and TRBJ2-1; perhaps TRBD1 as D (6 bases). This CDR3 spans 12 amino acids. CDR1 is ENHRY, CDR2 SYGVKD, per germline.

A note on this clonotype: One junction end does not reproduce the germline sequence, and a read error may be involved. This sequence joins TRBV11-1 and TRBJ2-1; no reliable D call. The CDR3 totals 12 residues. Germline values: CDR1 SGHAT, CDR2 FQDESV (reference sequence). CDR3 sequence: CVSSLLGDGQFF. In DNA form, the CDR3 reads TGTGTCAGCAGCTTATTAGGCGATGGGCAGTTCTTC.

This clonotype came up once. The chain employs TRBV4-2 and TRBJ2-2; TRBD2 aligns across 7 bases. Per germline, CDR1 LGHNA and CDR2 YNFKEQ. V gave up 4 bases and J gave up 0 bases; unmatched junction bases: 2. The CDR3 is made up of 15 amino acids. The CDR3 region has the DNA TGTGCCAGCAGCCCCGGACTAGCGAACACCGGGGAGCTGTTTTTT. Protein sequence: CASSPGLANTGELFF.

In the case of this clonotype: Since no conserved phenylalanine or tryptophan closes the CDR3, a read error is the likely cause. This rearrangement joins TRBV11-2 to TRBJ2-1; either TRBD1 or TRBD2 may fit D (5 bases each). The CDR3 consists of 14 residues. The germline V gene encodes CDR1 SGHAT and CDR2 FQNNGV. Between the trimmed V and J ends, which lost 10 bases and 5 bases, there was a span of 18 bases. The CDR3 spells CAKQKRQGDNEQFL. The CDR3 region has the DNA TGTGCCAAGCAGAAGCGGCAGGGCGACAATGAGCAGTTCTTA.

The rearrangement joins TRBV14 to TRBJ1-1; no definite D call. Trimming pared 4 bases from V and 10 bases from J, leaving 13 bases between. The CDR3 is 12 amino acids. CDR1 and CDR2 from the germline V gene are SGHDN and FVKESK. Written as DNA, the CDR3 is TGTGCCAGCAGCCCCGACCCCCGGGGAGCTTTCTTT. Translated: CASSPDPRGAFF.

This clonotype has just a few counts. For the CDR3, the DNA is TGTGCCAGCAGTCGGAGTTTGAACACTGAAGCTTTCTTT. Residues: CASSRSLNTEAFF. This chain uses TRBV6-5 with TRBJ1-1, with D uncertain. Germline CDR1 and CDR2: MNHEY and SVGAGI. The CDR3 has 13 amino acids. The V and J ends lost 5 bases and 0 bases respectively, with 7 bases between them.

Worth noting for this clonotype: This sequence may be a read error, since a much larger clone differs from it by one base. The J gene is TRBJ1-5, the V gene TRBV4-2; D is ambiguous. The CDR3 spans 15 residues. CDR1 is LGHNA, CDR2 YNFKEQ, per germline. As DNA, the CDR3 is TGTACCAGCCGCCGCGATTTGGGGAGCAATCAGCCCCAGCATTTT. Its protein product is CTSRRDLGSNQPQHF.

This chain connects TRBV6-6 to TRBJ2-7; TRBD1 might be the D (6 bases). With 5 bases removed from V and 2 bases from J, the gap between germline ends came to 22 bases. This CDR3 is built from 17 residues. The germline gives CDR1 MNHNY, CDR2 SVGAGI (reference sequence). The DNA of the CDR3 is TGTGCCAGCAGTCCACTCGATTTAGGGGGAGACACCTACGAGCAGTACTTC. Protein sequence: CASSPLDLGGDTYEQYF.

This clonotype was counted between two and nine times. The V and J genes are TRBV20-1 and TRBJ2-3; 8 positions agree with TRBD1. The CDR3 is 14 residues long. Germline V gene sequence: CDR1 DFQATT, CDR2 SNEGSKA (reference sequence). CDR3 amino acids: CNALPDRVPDTQYF. In DNA form, the CDR3 reads TGCAATGCCCTTCCGGACAGGGTCCCAGATACGCAGTATTTT.

This clonotype is a singleton in its sample. The V and J genes are TRBV30 and TRBJ2-7; 10 bases align to TRBD2. This CDR3 has 14 amino acids. Losses at the gene ends were 2 bases for V and 7 bases for J; bases not matched to a gene: 8. From germline, CDR1 is GTSNPN and CDR2 SVGIG (reference sequence). In DNA, the CDR3 is TGTGCCTGGAGTCGCATAGCGGGAGGATTAGAGCAGTACTTC. Protein product: CAWSRIAGGLEQYF.

This clonotype was counted only a few times. The chain couples TRBV10-3 to TRBJ1-1, with D perhaps TRBD1 (5 bases). Germline V gene data show CDR1 as ENHRY and CDR2 as SYGVKD. Trimming pared 7 bases from V and 5 bases from J, leaving 20 bases between. This CDR3 is built from 15 residues. The CDR3 sequence: CAITGDGFGKTEAFF. CDR3 DNA: TGTGCCATCACCGGGGACGGATTTGGGAAGACTGAAGCTTTCTTT.

This sequence joins TRBV10-3 and TRBJ1-2; a weak D match, TRBD1 (5 bases). CDR3 length: 15 residues. The V end lost 3 bases, the J end lost 2 bases, and 13 bases lay between the germline ends. The germline CDR1 and CDR2 sequences are ENHRY and SYGVKD. In DNA form, the CDR3 reads TGTGCCATCAGTGACATAAGGGGCGCCAACTATGGCTACACCTTC. It codes for CAISDIRGANYGYTF.

Turning to this clonotype: This sequence may be a read error, since a much larger clone differs from it by one base. The genes are TRBV20-1 and TRBJ2-3; 9 bases line up with TRBD1. The germline V gene encodes CDR1 DFQATT and CDR2 SNEGSKA (reference sequence). The CDR3 spans 15 residues. The V gene end was trimmed by 5 bases and the J gene end by 4 bases; junction bases not matched to a gene: 10. CDR3 nucleotide sequence: TGCAGTGCTGACGGGACAGGGCCGAACGCAGATACGCAGTATTTT. This codes for CSADGTGPNADTQYF.